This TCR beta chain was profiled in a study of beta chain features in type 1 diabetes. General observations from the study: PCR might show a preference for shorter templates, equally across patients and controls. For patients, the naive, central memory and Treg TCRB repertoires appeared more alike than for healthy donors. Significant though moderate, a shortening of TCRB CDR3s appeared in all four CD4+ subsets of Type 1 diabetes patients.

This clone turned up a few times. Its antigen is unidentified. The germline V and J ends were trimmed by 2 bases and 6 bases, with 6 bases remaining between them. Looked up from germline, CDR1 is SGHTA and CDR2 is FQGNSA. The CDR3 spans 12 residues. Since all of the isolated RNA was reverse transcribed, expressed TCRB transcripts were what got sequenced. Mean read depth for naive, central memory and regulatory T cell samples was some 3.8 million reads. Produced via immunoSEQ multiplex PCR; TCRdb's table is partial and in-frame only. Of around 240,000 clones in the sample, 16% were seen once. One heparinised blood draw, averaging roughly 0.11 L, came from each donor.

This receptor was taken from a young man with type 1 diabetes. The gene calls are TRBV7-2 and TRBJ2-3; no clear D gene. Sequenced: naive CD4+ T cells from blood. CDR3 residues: CASSLRFDTQYF. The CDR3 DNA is TGTGCCAGCAGCTTAAGGTTTGATACGCAGTATTTT.